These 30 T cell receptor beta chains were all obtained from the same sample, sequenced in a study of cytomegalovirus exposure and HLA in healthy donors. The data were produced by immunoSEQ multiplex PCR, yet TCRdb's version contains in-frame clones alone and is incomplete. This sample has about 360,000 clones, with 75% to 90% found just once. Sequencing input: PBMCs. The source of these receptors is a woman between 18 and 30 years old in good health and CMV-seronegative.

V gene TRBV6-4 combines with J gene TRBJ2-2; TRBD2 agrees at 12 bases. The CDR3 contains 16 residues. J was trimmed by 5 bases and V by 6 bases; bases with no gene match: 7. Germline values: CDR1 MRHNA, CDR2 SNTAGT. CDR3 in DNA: TGTGCCAGCAGGAACCTAGCGGGAGGGTCGACCGGGGAGCTGTTTTTT. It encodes CASRNLAGGSTGELFF.

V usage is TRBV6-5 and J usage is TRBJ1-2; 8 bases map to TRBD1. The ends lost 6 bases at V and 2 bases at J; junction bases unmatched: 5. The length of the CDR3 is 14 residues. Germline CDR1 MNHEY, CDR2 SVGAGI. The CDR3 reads CASRRDRPNYGYTF. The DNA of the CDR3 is TGTGCCAGCAGACGGGACAGGCCAAACTATGGCTACACCTTC.

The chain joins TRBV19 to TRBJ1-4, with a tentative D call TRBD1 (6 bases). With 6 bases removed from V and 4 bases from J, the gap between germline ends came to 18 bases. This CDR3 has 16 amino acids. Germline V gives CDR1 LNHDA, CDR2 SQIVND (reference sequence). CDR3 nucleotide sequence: TGTGCCAGTAGCCCCTCGGGGGGGGGCCTTAATGAAAAACTGTTTTTT. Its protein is CASSPSGGGLNEKLFF.

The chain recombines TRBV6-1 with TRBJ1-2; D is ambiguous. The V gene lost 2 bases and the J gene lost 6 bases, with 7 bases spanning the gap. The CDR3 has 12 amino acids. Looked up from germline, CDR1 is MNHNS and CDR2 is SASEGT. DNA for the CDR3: TGTGCCAGCAGTGAATTTCCGGATGGCTACACCTTC. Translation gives CASSEFPDGYTF.

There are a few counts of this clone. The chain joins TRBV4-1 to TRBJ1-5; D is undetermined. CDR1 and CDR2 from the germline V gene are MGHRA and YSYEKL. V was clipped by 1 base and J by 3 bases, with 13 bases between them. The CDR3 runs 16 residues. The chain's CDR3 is CASSQGMGSHNQPQHF. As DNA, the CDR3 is TGCGCCAGCAGCCAAGGGATGGGCAGCCACAATCAGCCCCAGCATTTT.

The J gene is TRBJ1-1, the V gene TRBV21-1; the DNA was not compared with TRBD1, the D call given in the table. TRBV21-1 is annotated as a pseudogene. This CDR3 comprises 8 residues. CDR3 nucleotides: TGTGCAACACCTGAAGCTTTCTTT. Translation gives CATPEAFF.

In DNA, the CDR3 is TGTGCCAGCTCGATAGGGGGCACAGATACGCAGTATTTT. It codes for CASSIGGTDTQYF. The chain joins TRBV7-2 to TRBJ2-3; D is possibly TRBD1 (5 bases). The germline V and J ends were trimmed by 8 bases and 1 base, with 10 bases remaining between them. This CDR3 spans 13 amino acids. The germline gives CDR1 SGHTA, CDR2 FQGNSA.

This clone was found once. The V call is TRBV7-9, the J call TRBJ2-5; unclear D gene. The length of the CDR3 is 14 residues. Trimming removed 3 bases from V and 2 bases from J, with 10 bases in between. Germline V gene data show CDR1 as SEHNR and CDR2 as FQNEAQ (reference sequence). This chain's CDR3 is CASSFREVQETQYF. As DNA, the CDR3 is TGTGCCAGCAGCTTCCGAGAGGTACAAGAGACCCAGTACTTC.

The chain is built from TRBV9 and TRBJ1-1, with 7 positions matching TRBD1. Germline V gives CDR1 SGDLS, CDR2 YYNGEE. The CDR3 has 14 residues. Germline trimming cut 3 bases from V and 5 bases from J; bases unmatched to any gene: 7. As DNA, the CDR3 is TGTGCCAGCAGCGGACAGGGCTCGGCGACTGAAGCTTTCTTT. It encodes CASSGQGSATEAFF.

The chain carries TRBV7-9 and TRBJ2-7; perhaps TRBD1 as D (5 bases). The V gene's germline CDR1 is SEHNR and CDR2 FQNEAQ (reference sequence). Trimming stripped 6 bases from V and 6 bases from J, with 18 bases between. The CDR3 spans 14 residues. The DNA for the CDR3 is TGTGCCAGCAGGTCTTCAGGGTTTTTGGGCGAGCAGTACTTC. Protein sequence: CASRSSGFLGEQYF. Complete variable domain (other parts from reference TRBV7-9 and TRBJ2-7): DTGVSQNPRHKITKRGQNVTFRCDPISEHNRLYWYRQTLGQGPEFLTYFQNEAQLEKSRLLSDRFSAERPKGSFSTLEIQRTEQGDSAMYLCASRSSGFLGEQYFGPGTRLTVT.

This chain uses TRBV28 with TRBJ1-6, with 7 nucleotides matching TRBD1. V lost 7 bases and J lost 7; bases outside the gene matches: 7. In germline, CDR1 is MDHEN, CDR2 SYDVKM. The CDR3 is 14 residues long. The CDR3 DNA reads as TGTGCCAGCAACCCGACAGGGTCGAATTCACCCCTCCACTTT. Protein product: CASNPTGSNSPLHF.

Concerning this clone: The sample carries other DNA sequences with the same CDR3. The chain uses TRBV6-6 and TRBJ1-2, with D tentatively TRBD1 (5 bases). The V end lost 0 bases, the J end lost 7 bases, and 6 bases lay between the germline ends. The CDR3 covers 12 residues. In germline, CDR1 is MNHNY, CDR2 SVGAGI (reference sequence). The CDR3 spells CASSYSGGGYTF. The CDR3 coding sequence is TGTGCCAGCAGTTACTCGGGGGGTGGCTACACCTTC.

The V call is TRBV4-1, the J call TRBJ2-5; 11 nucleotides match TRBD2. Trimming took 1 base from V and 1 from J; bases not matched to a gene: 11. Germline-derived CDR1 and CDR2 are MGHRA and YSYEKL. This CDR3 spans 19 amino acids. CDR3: CASSQGLAGGSISQETQYF. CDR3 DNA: TGCGCCAGCAGCCAAGGGCTAGCGGGGGGAAGTATCTCCCAAGAGACCCAGTACTTC.

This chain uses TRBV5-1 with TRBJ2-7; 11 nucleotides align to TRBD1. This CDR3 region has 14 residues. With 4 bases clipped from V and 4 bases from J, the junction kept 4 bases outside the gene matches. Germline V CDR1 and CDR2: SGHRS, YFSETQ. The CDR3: CASSGGQGAYEQYF. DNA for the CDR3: TGCGCCAGCAGCGGAGGACAGGGGGCTTACGAGCAGTACTTC.

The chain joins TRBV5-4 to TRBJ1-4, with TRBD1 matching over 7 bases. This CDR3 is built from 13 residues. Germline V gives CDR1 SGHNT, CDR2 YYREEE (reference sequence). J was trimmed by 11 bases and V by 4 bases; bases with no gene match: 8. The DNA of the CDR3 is TGTGCCAGCAGCATTGGGACAGCCAGGAAACTGTTTTTT. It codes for CASSIGTARKLFF.

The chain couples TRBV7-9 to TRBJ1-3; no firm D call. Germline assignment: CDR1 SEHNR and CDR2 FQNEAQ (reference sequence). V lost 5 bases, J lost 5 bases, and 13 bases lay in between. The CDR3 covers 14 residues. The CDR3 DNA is TGTGCCAGCAGCCAGCCCCGGGAGAGAAACACCATATATTTT. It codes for CASSQPRERNTIYF.

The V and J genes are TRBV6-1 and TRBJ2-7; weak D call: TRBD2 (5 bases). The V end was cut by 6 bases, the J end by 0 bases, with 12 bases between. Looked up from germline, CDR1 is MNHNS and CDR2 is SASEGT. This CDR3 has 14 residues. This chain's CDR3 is CASRKAGGSYEQYF. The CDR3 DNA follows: TGTGCCAGCAGAAAGGCGGGCGGCTCCTACGAGCAGTACTTC.

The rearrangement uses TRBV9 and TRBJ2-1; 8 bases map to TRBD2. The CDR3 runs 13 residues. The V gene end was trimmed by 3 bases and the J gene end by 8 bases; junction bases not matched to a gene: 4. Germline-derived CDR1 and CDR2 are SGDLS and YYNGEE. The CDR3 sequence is CASSGGLAHEQFF. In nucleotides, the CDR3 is TGTGCCAGCAGCGGTGGACTAGCTCATGAGCAGTTCTTC. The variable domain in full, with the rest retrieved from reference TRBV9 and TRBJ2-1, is DSGVTQTPKHLITATGQRVTLRCSPRSGDLSVYWYQQSLDQGLQFLIQYYNGEERAKGNILERFSAQQFPDLHSELNLSSLELGDSALYFCASSGGLAHEQFFGPGTRLTVL.

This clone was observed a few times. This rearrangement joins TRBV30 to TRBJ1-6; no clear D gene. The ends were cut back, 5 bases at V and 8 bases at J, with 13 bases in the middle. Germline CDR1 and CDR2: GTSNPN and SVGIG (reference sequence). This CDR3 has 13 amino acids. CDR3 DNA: TGTGCCTGGGGAGCGGACGGACATTCACCCCTCCACTTT. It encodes CAWGADGHSPLHF.

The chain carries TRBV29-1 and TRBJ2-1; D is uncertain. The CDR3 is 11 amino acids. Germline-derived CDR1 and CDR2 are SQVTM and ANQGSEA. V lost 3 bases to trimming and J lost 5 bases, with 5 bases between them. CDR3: CSVERNNEQFF. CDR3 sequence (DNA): TGCAGCGTTGAGAGGAACAATGAGCAGTTCTTC.

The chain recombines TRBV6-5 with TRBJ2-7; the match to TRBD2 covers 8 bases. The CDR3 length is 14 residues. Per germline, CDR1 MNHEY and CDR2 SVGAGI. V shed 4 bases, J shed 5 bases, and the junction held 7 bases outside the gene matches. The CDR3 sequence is CASSLLAASDEQYF. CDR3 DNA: TGTGCCAGCAGTTTACTAGCGGCGTCCGACGAGCAGTACTTC.

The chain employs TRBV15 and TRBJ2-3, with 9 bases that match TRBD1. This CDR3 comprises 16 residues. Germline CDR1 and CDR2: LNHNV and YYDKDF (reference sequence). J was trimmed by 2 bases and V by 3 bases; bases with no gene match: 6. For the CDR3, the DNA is TGTGCCACCAGCAGGGCCGGGACAGGGCCCACAGATACGCAGTATTTT. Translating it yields CATSRAGTGPTDTQYF.

The CDR3 coding sequence is TGCGCCAGCCGAGTGGACACGAACACTGAAGCTTTCTTT. Translation gives CASRVDTNTEAFF. The rearrangement uses TRBV10-1 and TRBJ1-1, with D perhaps matching TRBD1 (5 bases). Germline V CDR1 and CDR2: WNHNN, SYGVQD (reference sequence). The length of the CDR3 is 13 residues. V gave up 8 bases and J gave up 1 base, with 11 bases separating them.

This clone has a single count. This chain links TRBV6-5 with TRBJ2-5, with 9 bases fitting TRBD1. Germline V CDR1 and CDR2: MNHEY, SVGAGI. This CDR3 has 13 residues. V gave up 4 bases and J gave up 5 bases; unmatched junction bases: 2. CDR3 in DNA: TGTGCCAGCAGTTGGGACAGGGTGGAGACCCAGTACTTC. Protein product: CASSWDRVETQYF.

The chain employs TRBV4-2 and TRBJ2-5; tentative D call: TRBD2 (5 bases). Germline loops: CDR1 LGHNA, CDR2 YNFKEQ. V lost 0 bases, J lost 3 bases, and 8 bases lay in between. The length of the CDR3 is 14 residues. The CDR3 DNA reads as TGTGCCAGCAGCCAAGAGGACTGGGAAGAGACCCAGTACTTC. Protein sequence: CASSQEDWEETQYF.

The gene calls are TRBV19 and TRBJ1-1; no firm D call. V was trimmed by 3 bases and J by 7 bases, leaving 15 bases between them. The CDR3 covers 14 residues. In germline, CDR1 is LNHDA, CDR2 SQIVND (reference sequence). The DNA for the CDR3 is TGTGCCAGTAGTATCGGGCCGACTAGTTATGAAGCTTTCTTT. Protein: CASSIGPTSYEAFF.

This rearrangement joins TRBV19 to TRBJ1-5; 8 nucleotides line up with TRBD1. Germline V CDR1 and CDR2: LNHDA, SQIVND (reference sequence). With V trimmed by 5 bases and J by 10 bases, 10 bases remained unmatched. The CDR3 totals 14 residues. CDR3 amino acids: CASSPKTGAGPQHF. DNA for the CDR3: TGTGCCAGTAGTCCAAAGACAGGGGCGGGTCCCCAGCATTTT.

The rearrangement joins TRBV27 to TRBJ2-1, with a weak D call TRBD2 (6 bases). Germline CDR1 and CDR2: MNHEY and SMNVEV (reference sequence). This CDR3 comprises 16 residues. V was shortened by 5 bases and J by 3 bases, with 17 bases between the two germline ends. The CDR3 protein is CASSVLAAGLYNEQFF. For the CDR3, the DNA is TGTGCCAGCAGTGTACTAGCCGCGGGCCTCTACAATGAGCAGTTCTTC.

CDR3 in DNA: TGTGCCAGCAGCGCCCCGGGCGGGTACAATGAGCAGTTCTTC. This translates into CASSAPGGYNEQFF. This chain joins TRBV9 and TRBJ2-1; TRBD2 is a possible D gene (5 bases). Between the trimmed V and J ends, which lost 3 bases and 4 bases, there was a span of 11 bases. The CDR3 covers 14 residues. CDR1 and CDR2 (germline): SGDLS, YYNGEE.

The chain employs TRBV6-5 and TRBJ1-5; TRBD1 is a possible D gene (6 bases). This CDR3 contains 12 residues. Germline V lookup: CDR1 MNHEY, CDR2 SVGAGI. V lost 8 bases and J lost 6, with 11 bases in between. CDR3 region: CASGQGTQPQHF. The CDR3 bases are TGTGCCAGCGGTCAGGGGACTCAGCCCCAGCATTTT.